The 3 T cell receptor beta chains below all came from one sample that was sequenced in a study of T cells in Graves' hyperthyroidism and ophthalmopathy. Amplification of TCR beta CDR3 regions used RNA as the template. An initial round of RT-PCR targeting the TCR CDR3 relied on the HTBI primer set. TCRdb reanalysed the multiplex PCR reads using MiXCR and keeps one entry per CDR3 protein. The sample lists about 640,000 distinct CDR3 sequences, less than 25% occurring once. Sequenced: blood. These receptor sequences come from a young man with Graves' ophthalmopathy.

This clonotype was observed at least ten times. The V and J genes are TRBV3-1 and TRBJ1-5, with D possibly being TRBD1 (5 bases). Trimming left V 1 base short and J 7 bases short, with 11 bases between. The germline CDR1 and CDR2 sequences are LGHDT and YNNKEL (reference sequence). The CDR3 has 14 amino acids. DNA for the CDR3: TGTGCCAGCAGCCAAGGGAGCGGGGGACAGCCCCAGCATTTT. Translated, it gives CASSQGSGGQPQHF.

This sequence joins TRBV29-1 and TRBJ2-1; maybe TRBD1 (7 bases). From germline, CDR1 is SQVTM and CDR2 ANQGSEA. The CDR3 is 13 residues long. Trimming stripped 4 bases from V and 7 bases from J, with 14 bases between. In DNA form, the CDR3 reads TGCAGCGTTGGGAGGGGGCTTGGAAATGAGCAGTTCTTC. As protein: CSVGRGLGNEQFF.

J is TRBJ1-4 and V is TRBV6-1, with D unresolved. The V and J ends lost 4 bases and 4 bases respectively, with 13 bases between them. Germline assignment: CDR1 MNHNS and CDR2 SASEGT. CDR3 size: 15 residues. The CDR3 spells CASSGGNSLNEKLFF. The CDR3 bases are TGTGCCAGCAGTGGTGGGAACAGCCTTAATGAAAAACTGTTTTTT.